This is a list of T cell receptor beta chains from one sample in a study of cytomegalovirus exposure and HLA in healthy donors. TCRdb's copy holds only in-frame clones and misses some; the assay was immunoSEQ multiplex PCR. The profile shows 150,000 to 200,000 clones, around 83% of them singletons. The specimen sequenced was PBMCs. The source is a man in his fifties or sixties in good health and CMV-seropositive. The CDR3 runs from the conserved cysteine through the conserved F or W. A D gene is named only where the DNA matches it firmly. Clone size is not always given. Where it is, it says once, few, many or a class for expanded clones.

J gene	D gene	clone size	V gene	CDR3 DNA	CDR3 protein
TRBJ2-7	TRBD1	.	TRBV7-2	TGTGCCAGCAGCTCACAGGGGGGCTACGAGCAGTACTTC	CASSSQGGYEQYF
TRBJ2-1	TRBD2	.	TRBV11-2	TGTGCCAGCGGATTAGTAGCGGGGGGGTTCAGCTCCTACAATGAGCAGTTCTTC	CASGLVAGGFSSYNEQFF
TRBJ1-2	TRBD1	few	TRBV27	TGTGCCAGCAGTCCCCGGACAGGGTTCTACTATGGCTACACCTTC	CASSPRTGFYYGYTF
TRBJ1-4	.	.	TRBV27	TGTGCCAGCAGTCCCGGGACTTCAAAACTGTTTTTT	CASSPGTSKLFF
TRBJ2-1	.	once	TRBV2	TGTGCCAGCTGTCCGGAGTTCACCTACAATGAGCAGTTCTTC	CASCPEFTYNEQFF
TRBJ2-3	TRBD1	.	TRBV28	TGTGCCAGCAGTTTAGAGACAGGGGGCGGCACAGATACGCAGTATTTT	CASSLETGGGTDTQYF
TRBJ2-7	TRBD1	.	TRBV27	TGTGCCAGCAGTTTCTACCAGGGGGCCCGCGAGCAGTACTTC	CASSFYQGAREQYF
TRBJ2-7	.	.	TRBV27	TGTGCCAGCAGCTCTGGGCTAGCCAATTACTACGAGCAGTACTTC	CASSSGLANYYEQYF
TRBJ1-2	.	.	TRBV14	TGTGCCAGCAGCCAAGGTTTCGGACAGAACTATGGCTACACCTTC	CASSQGFGQNYGYTF
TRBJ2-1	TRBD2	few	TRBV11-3	TGTGCCAGCAGCTTAGCCGGGACTAGCGGGGGCTTAGACAATGAGCAGTTCTTC	CASSLAGTSGGLDNEQFF
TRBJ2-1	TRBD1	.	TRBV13	TGTGCCAGCATCGACCAGGGGGACTCCTACAATGAGCAGTTCTTC	CASIDQGDSYNEQFF
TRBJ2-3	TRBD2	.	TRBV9	TGTGCCAGCAGCGTAGGCCAGGGGACTAGTCGAGATACGCAGTATTTT	CASSVGQGTSRDTQYF
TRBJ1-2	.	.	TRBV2	TGTGCCAGCGGGCGGGGGTTCGGATTCGGCTACACCTTC	CASGRGFGFGYTF
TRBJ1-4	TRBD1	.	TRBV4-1	TGCGCCAGCAGCCAAGGGTGGACAGGGGGTGAAAAACTGTTTTTT	CASSQGWTGGEKLFF
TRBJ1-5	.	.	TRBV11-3	TGTGCCAGCAGGGAGTTCGAGCCCCAGCATTTT	CASREFEPQHF
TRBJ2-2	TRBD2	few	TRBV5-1	TGCGCCAGCAGCTTGGTGACTAGCGGAGGGGTTAGGCGAGGCACCGGGGAGCTGTTTTTT	CASSLVTSGGVRRGTGELFF
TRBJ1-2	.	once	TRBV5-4	TGTGCCAGCAGCTTGGTTAGTACAGATGGCTACACCTTC	CASSLVSTDGYTF
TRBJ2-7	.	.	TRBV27	TGTGCCAGCAGTTTATCCTCCGACAGCTTCTACGAGCAGTACTTC	CASSLSSDSFYEQYF
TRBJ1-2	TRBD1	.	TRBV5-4	TGTGCCAGCAGCTCACCTACGGACAGGGCGGATGGCTACACCTTC	CASSSPTDRADGYTF
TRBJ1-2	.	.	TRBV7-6	TGTGCCAGCAGCCCCACCACGAGCGGAAACTATGGCTACACCTTC	CASSPTTSGNYGYTF
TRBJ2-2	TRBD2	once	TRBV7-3	TGTGCCAGCAGCTTGGGACTAGCCAACACCGGGGAGCTGTTTTTT	CASSLGLANTGELFF
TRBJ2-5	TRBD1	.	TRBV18	TGTGCCAGCTCACCGGGGCCTATGGCAGGGGGCCAGTACTTC	CASSPGPMAGGQYF
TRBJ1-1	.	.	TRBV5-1	TGCGCCAGTAGACGACAGGAGAACACTGAAGCTTTCTTT	CASRRQENTEAFF
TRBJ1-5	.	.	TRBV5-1	TGCGCCAGCAGCTTGAGCGGACCTTATAGCAATCAGCCCCAGCATTTT	CASSLSGPYSNQPQHF
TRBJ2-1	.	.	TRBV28	TGTGCCAGCAGCGCAACTACAGGGTCCCACAATGAGCAGTTCTTC	CASSATTGSHNEQFF
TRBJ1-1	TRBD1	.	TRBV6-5	TGTGCCAGCAGTTACTCGACTCACAGGGGAAACACTGAAGCTTTCTTT	CASSYSTHRGNTEAFF